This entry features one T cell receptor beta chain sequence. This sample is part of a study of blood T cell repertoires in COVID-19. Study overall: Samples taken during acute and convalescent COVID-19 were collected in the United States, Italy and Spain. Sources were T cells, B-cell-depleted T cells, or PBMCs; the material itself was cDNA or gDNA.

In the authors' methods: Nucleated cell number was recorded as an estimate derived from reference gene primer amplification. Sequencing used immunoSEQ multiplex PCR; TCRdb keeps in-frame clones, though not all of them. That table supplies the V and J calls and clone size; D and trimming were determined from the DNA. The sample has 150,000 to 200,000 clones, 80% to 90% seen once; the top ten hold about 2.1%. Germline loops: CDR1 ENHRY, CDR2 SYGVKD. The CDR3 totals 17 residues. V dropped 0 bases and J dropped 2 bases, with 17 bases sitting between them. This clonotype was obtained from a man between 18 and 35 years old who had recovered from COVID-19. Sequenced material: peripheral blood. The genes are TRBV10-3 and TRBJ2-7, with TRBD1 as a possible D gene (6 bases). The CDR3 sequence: CAISESLPGHGTYEQYF. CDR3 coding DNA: TGTGCCATCAGTGAGTCCCTCCCGGGACACGGGACCTACGAGCAGTACTTC.